The 2 T cell receptor beta chains in this list originate from one sample, sequenced in a study of shared clonotypes between healthy human individuals. CD45RO-negative CD8 cells positively selected for CCR7 made up the naive population, which excluded terminally differentiated effector memory CD45RA+ cells. Sequenced by immunoSEQ multiplex PCR; TCRdb stores in-frame clones only, minus some. Of over 2,000,000 clones in the sample, 90% to 95% are singletons; the top ten hold more than 1.5%. Sequences were obtained from naive CD8+ T cells from PBMCs. The receptors were gathered from a man younger than 35 in good health. Some clones in this sample may be carry-over from other donors' samples.

The genes are TRBV7-2 and TRBJ2-7; D not resolved. The germline V and J ends were trimmed by 4 bases and 2 bases, with 9 bases remaining between them. Germline CDR1 and CDR2: SGHTA and FQGNSA. This CDR3 is 13 amino acids long. DNA of the CDR3: TGTGCCAGCAGCTCTCTCGGCCCCTACGAGCAGTACTTC. The encoded protein is CASSSLGPYEQYF. Full variable domain (outside the CDR3, taken from reference TRBV7-2 and TRBJ2-7): GAGVSQSPSNKVTEKGKDVELRCDPISGHTALYWYRQSLGQGLEFLIYFQGNSAPDKSGLPSDRFSAERTGGSVSTLTIQRTQQEDSAVYLCASSSLGPYEQYFGPGTRLTVT.

This clone was seen once. V is TRBV19 and J is TRBJ1-1; D gene ambiguous. With 5 bases removed from V and 5 bases from J, the gap between germline ends came to 9 bases. Germline lookup yields CDR1 LNHDA and CDR2 SQIVND (reference sequence). There are 12 residues in the CDR3. CDR3 DNA: TGTGCCAGTAGTCCCTCCCGGACTGAAGCTTTCTTT. Protein: CASSPSRTEAFF.